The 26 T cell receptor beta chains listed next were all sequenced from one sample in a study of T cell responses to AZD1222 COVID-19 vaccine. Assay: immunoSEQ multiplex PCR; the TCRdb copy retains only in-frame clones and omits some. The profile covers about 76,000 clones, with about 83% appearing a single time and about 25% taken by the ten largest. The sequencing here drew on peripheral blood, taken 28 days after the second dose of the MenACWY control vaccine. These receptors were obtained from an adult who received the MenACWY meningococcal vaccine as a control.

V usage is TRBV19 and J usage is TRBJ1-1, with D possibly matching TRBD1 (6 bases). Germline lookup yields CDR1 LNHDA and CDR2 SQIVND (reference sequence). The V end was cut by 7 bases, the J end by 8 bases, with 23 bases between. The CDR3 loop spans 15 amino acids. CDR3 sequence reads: CASKRDRGANAEAFF. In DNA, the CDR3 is TGTGCCAGTAAGAGGGACCGGGGGGCAAACGCGGAAGCTTTCTTT.

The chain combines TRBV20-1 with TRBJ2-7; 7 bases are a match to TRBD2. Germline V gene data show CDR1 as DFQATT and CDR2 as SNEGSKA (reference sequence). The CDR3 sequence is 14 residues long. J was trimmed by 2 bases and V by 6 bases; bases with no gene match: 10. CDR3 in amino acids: CSASLAGVPYEQYF. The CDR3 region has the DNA TGCAGTGCCAGTTTAGCGGGCGTCCCCTACGAGCAGTACTTC.

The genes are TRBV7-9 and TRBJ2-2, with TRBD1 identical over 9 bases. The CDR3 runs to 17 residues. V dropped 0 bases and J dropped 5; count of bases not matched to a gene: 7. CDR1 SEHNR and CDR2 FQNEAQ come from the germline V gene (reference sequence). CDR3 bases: TGTGCCAGCAGCTTAGCGTCCCCGGGACAGGGTACCGGGGAGCTGTTTTTT. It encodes CASSLASPGQGTGELFF.

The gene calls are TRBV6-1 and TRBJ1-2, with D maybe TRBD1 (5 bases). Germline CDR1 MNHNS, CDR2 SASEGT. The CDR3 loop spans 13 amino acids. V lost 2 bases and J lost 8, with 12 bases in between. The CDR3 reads CASSELGGGGYTF. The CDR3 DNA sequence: TGTGCCAGCAGTGAACTCGGGGGAGGAGGCTACACCTTC.

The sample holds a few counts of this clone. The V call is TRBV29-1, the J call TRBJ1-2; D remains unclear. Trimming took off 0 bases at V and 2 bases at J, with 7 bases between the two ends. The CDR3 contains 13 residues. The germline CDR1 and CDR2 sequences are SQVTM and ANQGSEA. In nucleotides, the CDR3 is TGCAGCGTTGAAGAAGGACGGAACTATGGCTACACCTTC. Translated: CSVEEGRNYGYTF.

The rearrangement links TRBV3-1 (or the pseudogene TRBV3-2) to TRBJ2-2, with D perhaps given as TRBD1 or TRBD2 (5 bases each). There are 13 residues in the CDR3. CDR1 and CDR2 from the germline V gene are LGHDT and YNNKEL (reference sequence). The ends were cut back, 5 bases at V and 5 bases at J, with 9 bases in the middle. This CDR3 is CASSGGRTGELFF. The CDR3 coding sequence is TGTGCCAGCAGCGGGGGACGGACCGGGGAGCTGTTTTTT.

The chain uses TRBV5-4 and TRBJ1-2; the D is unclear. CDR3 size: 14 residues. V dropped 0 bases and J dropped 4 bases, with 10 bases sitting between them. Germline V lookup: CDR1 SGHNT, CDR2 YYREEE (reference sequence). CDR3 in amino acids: CASSLEADLYGYTF. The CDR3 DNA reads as TGTGCCAGCAGCTTGGAGGCAGACCTCTATGGCTACACCTTC.

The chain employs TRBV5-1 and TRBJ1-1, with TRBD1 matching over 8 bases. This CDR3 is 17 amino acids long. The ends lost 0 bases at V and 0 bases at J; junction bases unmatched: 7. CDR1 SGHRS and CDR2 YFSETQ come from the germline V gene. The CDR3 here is CASSLGGTGGMNTEAFF. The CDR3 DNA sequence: TGCGCCAGCAGCTTGGGAGGGACAGGCGGCATGAACACTGAAGCTTTCTTT.

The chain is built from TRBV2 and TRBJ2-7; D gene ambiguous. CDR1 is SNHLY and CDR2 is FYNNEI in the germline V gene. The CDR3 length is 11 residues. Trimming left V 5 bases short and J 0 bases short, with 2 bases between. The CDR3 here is CASSTSYEQYF. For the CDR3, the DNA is TGTGCCAGCAGTACCTCCTACGAGCAGTACTTC.

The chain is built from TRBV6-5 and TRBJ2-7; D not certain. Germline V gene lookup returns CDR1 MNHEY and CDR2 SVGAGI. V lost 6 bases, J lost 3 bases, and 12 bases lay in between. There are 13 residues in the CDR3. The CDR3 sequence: CASSLTEIYEQYF. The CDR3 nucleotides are TGTGCCAGCAGCCTCACAGAGATCTACGAGCAGTACTTC.

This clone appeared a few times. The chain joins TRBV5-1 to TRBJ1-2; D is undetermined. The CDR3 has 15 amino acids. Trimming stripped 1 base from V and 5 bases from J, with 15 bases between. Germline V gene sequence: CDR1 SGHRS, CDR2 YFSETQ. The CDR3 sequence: CASSLTGVAGYGYTF. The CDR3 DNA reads TGCGCCAGCAGCTTGACCGGGGTTGCCGGGTATGGCTACACCTTC.

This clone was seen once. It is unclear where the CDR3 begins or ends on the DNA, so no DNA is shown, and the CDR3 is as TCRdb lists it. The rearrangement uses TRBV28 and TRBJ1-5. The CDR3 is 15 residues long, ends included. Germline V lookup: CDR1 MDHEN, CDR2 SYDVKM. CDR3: CASSSTSGSNQPQHF.

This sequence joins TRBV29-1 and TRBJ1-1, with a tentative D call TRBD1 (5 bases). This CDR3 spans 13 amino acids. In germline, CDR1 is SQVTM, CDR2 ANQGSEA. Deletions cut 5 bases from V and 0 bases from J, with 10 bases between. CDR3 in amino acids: CSVRTSMNTEAFF. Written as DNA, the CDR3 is TGCAGCGTTCGGACATCCATGAACACTGAAGCTTTCTTT.

As DNA, the CDR3 is TGTGCCACCAGTGAGGGACAGGGGCGGATTCAGTACTTC. It is translated as CATSEGQGRIQYF. This rearrangement joins TRBV24-1 to TRBJ2-4, with 10 bases matching TRBD1. Germline lookup yields CDR1 KGHDR and CDR2 SFDVKD. V trimming: 4 bases; J trimming: 10 bases; junction bases outside the gene matches: 3. The CDR3 contains 13 residues.

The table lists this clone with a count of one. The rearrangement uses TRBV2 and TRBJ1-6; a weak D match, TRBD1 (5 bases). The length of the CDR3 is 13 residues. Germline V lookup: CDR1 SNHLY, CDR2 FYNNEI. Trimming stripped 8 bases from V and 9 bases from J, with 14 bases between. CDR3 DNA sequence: TGTGCCAGCTCATCCCGACAGTTTTCACCCCTCCACTTT. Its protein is CASSSRQFSPLHF.

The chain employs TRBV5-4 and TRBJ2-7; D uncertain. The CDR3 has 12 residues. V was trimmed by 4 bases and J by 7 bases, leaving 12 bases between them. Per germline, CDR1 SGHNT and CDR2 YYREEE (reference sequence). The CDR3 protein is CASSPTLGEQYF. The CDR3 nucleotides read TGTGCCAGCAGCCCGACGTTGGGGGAGCAGTACTTC.

In DNA, the CDR3 is TGTGCCAGCTCACCAAACACAGGGAATACCCTCCACTTT. It encodes CASSPNTGNTLHF. This sequence joins TRBV18 and TRBJ1-6; TRBD1 is a possible D gene (6 bases). The germline V gene encodes CDR1 KGHSH and CDR2 LQKENI. Trimming shortened V by 2 bases and J by 14 bases, and 13 bases separated the two germline ends. The CDR3 loop spans 13 amino acids.

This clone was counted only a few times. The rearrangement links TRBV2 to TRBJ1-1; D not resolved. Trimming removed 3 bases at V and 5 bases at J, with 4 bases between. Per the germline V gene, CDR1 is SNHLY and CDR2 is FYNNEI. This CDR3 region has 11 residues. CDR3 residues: CASSDGTEAFF. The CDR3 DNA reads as TGTGCCAGCAGTGACGGAACTGAAGCTTTCTTT.

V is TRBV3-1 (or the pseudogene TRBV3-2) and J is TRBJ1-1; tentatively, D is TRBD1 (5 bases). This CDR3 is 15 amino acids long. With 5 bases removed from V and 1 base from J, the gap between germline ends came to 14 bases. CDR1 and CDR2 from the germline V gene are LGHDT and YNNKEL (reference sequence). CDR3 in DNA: TGTGCCAGCAGCTTTGAGGCAGGGCCGAACACTGAAGCTTTCTTT. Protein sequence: CASSFEAGPNTEAFF.

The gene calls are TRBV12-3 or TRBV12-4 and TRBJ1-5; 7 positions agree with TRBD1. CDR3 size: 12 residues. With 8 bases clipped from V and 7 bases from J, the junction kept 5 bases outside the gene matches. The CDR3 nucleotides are TGTGCCAGCGCGACAGGGCAACAGCCCCAGCATTTT. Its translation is CASATGQQPQHF.

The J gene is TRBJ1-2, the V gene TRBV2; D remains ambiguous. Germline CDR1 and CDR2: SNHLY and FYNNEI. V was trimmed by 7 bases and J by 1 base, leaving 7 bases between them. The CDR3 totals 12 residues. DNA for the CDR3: TGTGCCAGCACGGGGAATAACTATGGCTACACCTTC. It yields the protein CASTGNNYGYTF.

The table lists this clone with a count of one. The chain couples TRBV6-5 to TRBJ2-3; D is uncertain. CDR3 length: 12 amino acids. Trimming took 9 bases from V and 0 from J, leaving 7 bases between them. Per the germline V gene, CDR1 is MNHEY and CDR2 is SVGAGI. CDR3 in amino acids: CASGYSTDTQYF. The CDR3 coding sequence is TGTGCCAGTGGATACAGCACAGATACGCAGTATTTT.

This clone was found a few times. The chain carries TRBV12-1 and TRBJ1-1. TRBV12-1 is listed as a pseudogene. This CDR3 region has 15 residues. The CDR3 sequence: CASSLKRGHGTEAFF. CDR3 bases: TGTGCCAGCAGCCTCAAGCGGGGGCACGGTACTGAAGCTTTCTTT.

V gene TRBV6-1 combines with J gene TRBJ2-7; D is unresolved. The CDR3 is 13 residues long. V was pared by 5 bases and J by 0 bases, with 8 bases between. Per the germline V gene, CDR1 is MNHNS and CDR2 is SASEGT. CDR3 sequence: CASSLSGSYEQYF. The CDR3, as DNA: TGTGCCAGCAGTTTGAGTGGCTCCTACGAGCAGTACTTC.

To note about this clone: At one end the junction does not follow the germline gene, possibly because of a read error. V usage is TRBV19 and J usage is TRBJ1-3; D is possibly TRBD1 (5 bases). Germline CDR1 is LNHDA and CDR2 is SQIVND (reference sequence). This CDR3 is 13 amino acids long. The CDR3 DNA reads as TGTGCCAGCAGTACAGGTCCTGGAAACACCATATATTTT. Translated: CASSTGPGNTIYF.

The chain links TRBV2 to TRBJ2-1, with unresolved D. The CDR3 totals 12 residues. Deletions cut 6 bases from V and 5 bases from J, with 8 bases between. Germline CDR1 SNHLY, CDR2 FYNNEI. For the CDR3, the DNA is TGTGCCAGCAGCACAGACAACAATGAGCAGTTCTTC. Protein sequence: CASSTDNNEQFF.